This TCR beta chain was recorded in a study of shared clonotypes between healthy human individuals. This clone was seen a handful of times. TCRdb keeps only in-frame clones here, not all; method: immunoSEQ multiplex PCR. This sample has some 790,000 clones, with 72% found just once. Healthy and HIV-negative, the adult donors had no recent acute infections or vaccinations. Researchers partitioned CD4+ cells into CD45RA+ naive and CD45RA-negative memory subsets. This clonotype was obtained from a woman in her thirties in good health. Sample: memory CD4+ T cells sorted from blood. Subset: CD45RA-negative fraction.

CDR3 loop: CASSLAVAGGSYEQYF. The CDR3 coding sequence is TGCGCCAGCAGCTTGGCTGTAGCGGGCGGATCCTACGAGCAGTACTTC. The genes are TRBV5-1 and TRBJ2-7, with 7 bases matching TRBD2. The CDR3 loop spans 16 amino acids. V lost 0 bases to trimming and J lost 1 base; unmatched junction nucleotides: 7. CDR1 is SGHRS and CDR2 is YFSETQ in the germline V gene.